This T cell receptor beta chain is from a study of vaccination effects on CD4 cells after COVID-19. Whole-study results and caveats: Late in the post-vaccination period, infection-induced and vaccine-induced clones underwent marked clonal contraction.

Clones were sequenced by immunoSEQ multiplex PCR, and TCRdb holds only the in-frame ones, with some missing. There are 52,000 or so clones in the sample; around 67% occur only once, and around 20% lies in the top ten. Sequencing in the ViraFEST assay came after antigen-specific CD4+ T cells had been expanded with viral peptide pools, which were used to stimulate PBMC. At the end of about 10 days of culture, CD4+ T cells were isolated. Vaccine recipients, nucleocapsid antibody negative, had no prior SARS-CoV-2 infection. To note about this clone: Its target is unknown. At one boundary the junction diverges from the germline segment, which might be a read error.

The CDR3 length is 15 residues. Germline V CDR1 and CDR2: MNHEY, SMNVEV (reference sequence). The TCR comes from a human donor who received a COVID-19 vaccine. The chain couples TRBV27 to TRBJ1-1, with D tentatively TRBD1 (6 bases). The specimen comprised CD4+ T cells from PBMCs cultured with SARS-CoV-2 spike peptides, sampled before COVID-19 vaccination. The CDR3 protein is CASSLYQTGRTEAFF. The CDR3 coding sequence is TGTGCCAGCAGCTTATATCAAACAGGGCGTACTGAAGCTTTCTTT.